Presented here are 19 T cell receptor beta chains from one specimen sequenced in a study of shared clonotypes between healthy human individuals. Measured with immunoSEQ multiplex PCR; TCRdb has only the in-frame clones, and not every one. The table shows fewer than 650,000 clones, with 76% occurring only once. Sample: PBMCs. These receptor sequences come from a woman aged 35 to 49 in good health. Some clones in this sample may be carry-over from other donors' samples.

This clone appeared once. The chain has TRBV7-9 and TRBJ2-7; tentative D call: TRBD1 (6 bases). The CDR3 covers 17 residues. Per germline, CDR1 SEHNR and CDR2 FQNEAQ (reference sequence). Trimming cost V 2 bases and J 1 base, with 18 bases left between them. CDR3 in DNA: TGTGCCAGCAGCTTATATGGGGGACAACCTTTATCCTACGAGCAGTACTTC. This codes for CASSLYGGQPLSYEQYF.

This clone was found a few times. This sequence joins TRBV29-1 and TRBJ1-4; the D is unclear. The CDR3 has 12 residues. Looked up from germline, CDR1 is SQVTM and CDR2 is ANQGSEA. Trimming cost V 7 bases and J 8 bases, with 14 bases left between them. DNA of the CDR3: TGCAGCGCTCGGGATCTAGGCGAAAAACTGTTTTTT. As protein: CSARDLGEKLFF.

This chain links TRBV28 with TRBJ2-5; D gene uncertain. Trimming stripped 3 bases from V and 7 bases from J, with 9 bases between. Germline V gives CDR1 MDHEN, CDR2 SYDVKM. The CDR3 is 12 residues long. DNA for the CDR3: TGTGCCAGCAGTTTCCCGCTAAGGACCCAGTACTTC. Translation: CASSFPLRTQYF. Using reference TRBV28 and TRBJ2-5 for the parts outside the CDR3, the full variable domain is DVKVTQSSRYLVKRTGEKVFLECVQDMDHENMFWYRQDPGLGLRLIYFSYDVKMKEKGDIPEGYSVSREKKERFSLILESASTNQTSMYLCASSFPLRTQYFGPGTRLLVL.

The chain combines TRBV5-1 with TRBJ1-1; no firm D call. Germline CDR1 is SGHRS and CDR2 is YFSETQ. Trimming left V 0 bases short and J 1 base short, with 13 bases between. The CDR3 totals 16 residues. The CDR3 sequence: CASSLEGSMANTEAFF. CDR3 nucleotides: TGCGCCAGCAGCTTGGAGGGCAGTATGGCGAACACTGAAGCTTTCTTT.

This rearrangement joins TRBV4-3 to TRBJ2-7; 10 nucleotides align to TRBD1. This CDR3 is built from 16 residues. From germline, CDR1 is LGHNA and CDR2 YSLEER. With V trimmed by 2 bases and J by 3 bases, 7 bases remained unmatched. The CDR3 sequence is CASSQIRGQGVYEQYF. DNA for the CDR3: TGCGCCAGCAGCCAAATACGAGGACAGGGGGTCTACGAGCAGTACTTC.

CDR3 residues: CASSLDRSNQPQHF. In DNA form, the CDR3 reads TGTGCCAGCAGCTTGGACAGGAGCAATCAGCCCCAGCATTTT. V is TRBV5-4 and J is TRBJ1-5; D perhaps matches TRBD1 (5 bases). The CDR3 length is 14 residues. Germline values: CDR1 SGHNT, CDR2 YYREEE (reference sequence). V dropped 0 bases and J dropped 1 base, with 5 bases sitting between them.

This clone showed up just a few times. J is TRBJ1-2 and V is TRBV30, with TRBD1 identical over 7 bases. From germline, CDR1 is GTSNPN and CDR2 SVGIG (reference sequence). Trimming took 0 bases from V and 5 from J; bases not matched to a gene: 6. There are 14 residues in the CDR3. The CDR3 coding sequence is TGTGCCTGGAGTGTCAAGACAGGGCCTTATGGCTACACCTTC. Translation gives CAWSVKTGPYGYTF.

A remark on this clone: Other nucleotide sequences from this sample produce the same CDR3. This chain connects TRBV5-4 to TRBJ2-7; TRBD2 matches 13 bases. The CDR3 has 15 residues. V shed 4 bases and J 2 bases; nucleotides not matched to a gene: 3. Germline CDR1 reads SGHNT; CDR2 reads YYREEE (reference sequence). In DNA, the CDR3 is TGTGCCAGCAGCCCGGGGACTAGCGGGACCTACGAGCAGTACTTC. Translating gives CASSPGTSGTYEQYF.

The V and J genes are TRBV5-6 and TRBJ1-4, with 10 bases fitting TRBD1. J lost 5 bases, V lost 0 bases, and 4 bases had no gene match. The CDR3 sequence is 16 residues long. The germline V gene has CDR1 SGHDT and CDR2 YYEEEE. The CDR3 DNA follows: TGTGCCAGCAGCTTGGGACTGACAGGGGGCAATGAAAAACTGTTTTTT. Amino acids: CASSLGLTGGNEKLFF.

The CDR3 DNA follows: TGTGCCAGCTCACCCCAATGGCGGGAGGCCGGTGAGCAGTACTTC. Translating it yields CASSPQWREAGEQYF. The chain uses TRBV18 and TRBJ2-7; 8 bases fit TRBD2. The ends lost 3 bases at V and 7 bases at J; junction bases unmatched: 11. From germline, CDR1 is KGHSH and CDR2 LQKENI. This CDR3 region has 15 residues.

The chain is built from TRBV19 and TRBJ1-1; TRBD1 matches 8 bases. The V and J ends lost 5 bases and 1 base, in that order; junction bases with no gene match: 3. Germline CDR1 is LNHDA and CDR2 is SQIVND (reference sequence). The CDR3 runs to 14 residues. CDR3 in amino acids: CASSWTGKNTEAFF. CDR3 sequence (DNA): TGTGCCAGTAGTTGGACAGGGAAGAACACTGAAGCTTTCTTT.

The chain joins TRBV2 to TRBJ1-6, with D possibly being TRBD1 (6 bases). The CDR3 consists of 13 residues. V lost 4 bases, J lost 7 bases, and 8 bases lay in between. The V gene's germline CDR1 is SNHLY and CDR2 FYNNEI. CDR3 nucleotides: TGTGCCAGCAGTGCGGGGGCGAATTCACCCCTCCACTTT. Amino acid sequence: CASSAGANSPLHF.

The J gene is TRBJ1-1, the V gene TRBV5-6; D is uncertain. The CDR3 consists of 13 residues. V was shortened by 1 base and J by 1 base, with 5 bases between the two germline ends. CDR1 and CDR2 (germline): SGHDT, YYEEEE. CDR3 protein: CASSLFPNTEAFF. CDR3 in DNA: TGTGCCAGCAGCTTGTTCCCGAACACTGAAGCTTTCTTT.

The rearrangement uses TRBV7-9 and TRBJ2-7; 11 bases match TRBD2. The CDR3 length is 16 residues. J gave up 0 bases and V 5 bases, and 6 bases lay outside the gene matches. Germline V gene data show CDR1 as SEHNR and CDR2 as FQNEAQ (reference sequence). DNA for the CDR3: TGTGCCAGCAGCCCCGGGACTAGCGGAGACTCCTACGAGCAGTACTTC. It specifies CASSPGTSGDSYEQYF.

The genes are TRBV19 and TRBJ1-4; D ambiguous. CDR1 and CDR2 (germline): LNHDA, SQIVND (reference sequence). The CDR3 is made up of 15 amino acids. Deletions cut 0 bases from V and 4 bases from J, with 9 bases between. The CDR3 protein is CASSIDRDFNEKLFF. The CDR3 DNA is TGTGCCAGTAGTATAGACCGAGATTTTAATGAAAAACTGTTTTTT.

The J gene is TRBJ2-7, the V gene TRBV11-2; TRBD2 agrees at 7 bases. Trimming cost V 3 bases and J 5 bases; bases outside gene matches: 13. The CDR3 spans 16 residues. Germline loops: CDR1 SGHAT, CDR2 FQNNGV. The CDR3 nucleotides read TGTGCCAGCAGCTTTGGGTGGAACGACGGGGGGAACGAGCAGTACTTC. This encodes CASSFGWNDGGNEQYF. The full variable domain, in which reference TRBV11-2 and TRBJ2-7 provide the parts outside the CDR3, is EAGVAQSPRYKIIEKRQSVAFWCNPISGHATLYWYQQILGQGPKLLIQFQNNGVVDDSQLPKDRFSAERLKGVDSTLKIQPAKLEDSAVYLCASSFGWNDGGNEQYFGPGTRLTVT.

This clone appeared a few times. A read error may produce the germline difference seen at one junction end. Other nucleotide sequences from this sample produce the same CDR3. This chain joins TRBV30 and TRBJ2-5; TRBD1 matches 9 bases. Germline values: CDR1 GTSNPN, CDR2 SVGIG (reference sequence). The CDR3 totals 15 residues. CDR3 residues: CAWSGGQGAQETQYF. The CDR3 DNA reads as TGTGCCTGGAGTGGGGGACAGGGCGCCCAAGAGACACAGTACTTC.

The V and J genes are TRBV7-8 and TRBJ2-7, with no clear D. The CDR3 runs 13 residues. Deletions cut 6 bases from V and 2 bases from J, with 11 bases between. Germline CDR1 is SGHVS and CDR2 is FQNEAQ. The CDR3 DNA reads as TGTGCCAGCAGTCCCGGACCTACCTACGAGCAGTACTTC. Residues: CASSPGPTYEQYF.

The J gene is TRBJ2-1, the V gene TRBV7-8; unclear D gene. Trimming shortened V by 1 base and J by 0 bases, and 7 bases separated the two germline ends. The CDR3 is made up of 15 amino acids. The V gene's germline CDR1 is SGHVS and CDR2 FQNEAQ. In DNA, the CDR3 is TGTGCCAGCAGCTTAGAATGGCTCTCCTACAATGAGCAGTTCTTC. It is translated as CASSLEWLSYNEQFF.